This T cell receptor (beta chain) was captured in a study of T-cell reconstitution after alpha-beta-depleted transplantation in children. Study-wide findings and caveats: A year post-transplant, T-cell counts and diversity derived mostly from newly produced T cells. Surviving thymic progenitors and recipient T cells were the source of high TCRbeta diversity at day 60 in some patients.

This clonotype was counted a few times. Its specificity is unknown. Trimming took off 6 bases at V and 1 base at J, with 16 bases between the two ends. CDR3 length: 16 residues. Preparation of the TCRbeta library was carried out with unique molecular identifiers. One entry per CDR3 protein results from TCRdb running MiXCR on the PCR reads. The data hold approximately 1,000,000 distinct CDR3 sequences, with roughly 29% observed a single time. This material consisted of PBMCs, mostly from graft donor cells, taken 360 days after TCRalphabeta/CD19-depleted stem cell transplant. The chain recombines TRBV12-3 or TRBV12-4 with TRBJ2-1; D is unclear. This receptor was taken from a boy under two years old who had a stem cell transplant for SCID, so the T cells may come from the graft donor. The CDR3 protein is CASRRLSGLSYNEQFF. CDR3 DNA: TGTGCCAGCAGGAGACTCAGTGGATTGTCCTACAATGAGCAGTTCTTC.